This section outlines one T cell receptor (beta chain) sequence together with its context. Its target is unknown. Trimming stripped 8 bases from V and 8 bases from J, with 46 bases between. This CDR3 comprises 23 residues. This sample is drawn from a study of molecular identifiers for immune sequencing clone quantification. Looking at the study overall: Split five ways in replicates, RNA from about 20,000 or 100,000 naive CD8 cells had four portions sequenced. Study-level findings and limits: Clones that had above 20 RNA copies took up over 99% of effector molecules but under 1% in naive cells. Investigators reportedly could detect spiked Jurkat TCR RNA from one cell among approximately 970,000 naive cells.

Using its own MiXCR run on the PCR reads, TCRdb lists one record per CDR3 protein. The sample includes some 650,000 distinct CDR3 sequences, 15% to 20% of them seen just once. Sequenced: naive CD8+ T cells from blood, with Jurkat cell RNA spiked in. Subset specified: FACS-sorted CD8+CD4-CCR7+CD45RA+ naive T cells. The chain has TRBV23-1 and TRBJ2-1; perhaps TRBD2 as D (6 bases). TRBV23-1 counts as an open reading frame of uncertain function. The receptor was isolated from a human donor in good health. Some libraries in this study had Jurkat cell RNA spiked in. CDR3 sequence reads: CASAPWVRKNRRSKPPPGDEQFF. The CDR3 DNA follows: TGCGCCAGCGCGCCCTGGGTGCGCAAAAACAGGAGATCTAAACCCCCACCGGGAGATGAGCAGTTCTTC.